This paragraph covers one T cell receptor beta chain sequence. The CDR3 sequence is 15 residues long. V lost 3 bases to trimming and J lost 4 bases; unmatched junction nucleotides: 5. CDR1 and CDR2 (germline): MNHNS, SASEGT. The sample originates from a study of blood T cell repertoires in COVID-19. Study details: Sites across the United States, Italy and Spain contributed samples from acute and convalescent COVID-19. PBMCs, B-cell-depleted T cells, or T cells were the source of the cDNA or gDNA that made up the material.

Original handling: Scientists estimated how many nucleated cells there were by amplifying reference gene primers. Using immunoSEQ multiplex PCR, the repertoire was profiled, and TCRdb retains in-frame clones only, with some absent. From that table come the V and J calls and clone size; the DNA was used to work out D and trimming. The repertoire holds some 60,000 clones, with more than 60% as singletons. Input material: peripheral blood. The chain employs TRBV6-1 and TRBJ2-1, with 8 bases matching TRBD2. The TCR sequence derives from a woman between 50 and 59 years old with active or convalescent COVID-19. The CDR3 spells CASSELGLDYNEQFF. CDR3 coding DNA: TGTGCCAGCAGTGAGCTGGGACTAGATTACAATGAGCAGTTCTTC.